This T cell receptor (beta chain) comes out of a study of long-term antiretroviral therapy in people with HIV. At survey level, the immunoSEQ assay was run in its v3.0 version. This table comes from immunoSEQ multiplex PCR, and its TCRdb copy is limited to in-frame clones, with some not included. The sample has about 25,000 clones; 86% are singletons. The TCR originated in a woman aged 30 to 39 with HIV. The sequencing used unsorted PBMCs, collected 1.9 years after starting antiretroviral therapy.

This CDR3 reads CASSQEGPQGWDNSPLHF. DNA for the CDR3: TGTGCCAGCAGCCAAGAGGGCCCACAGGGGTGGGATAATTCACCCCTCCACTTT. The chain has TRBV4-2 and TRBJ1-6; 7 bases fit TRBD1. Losses at the gene ends were 0 bases for V and 5 bases for J; bases not matched to a gene: 10. Germline values: CDR1 LGHNA, CDR2 YNFKEQ. This CDR3 comprises 18 residues.